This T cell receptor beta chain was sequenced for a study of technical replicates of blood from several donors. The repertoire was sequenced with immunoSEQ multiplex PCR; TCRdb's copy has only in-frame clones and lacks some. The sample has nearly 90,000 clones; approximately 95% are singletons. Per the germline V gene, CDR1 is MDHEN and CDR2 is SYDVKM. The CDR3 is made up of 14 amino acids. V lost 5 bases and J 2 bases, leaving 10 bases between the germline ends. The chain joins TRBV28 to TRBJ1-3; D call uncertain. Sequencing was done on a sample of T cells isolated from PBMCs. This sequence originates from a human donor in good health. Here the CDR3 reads CASSPPRTGNTIYF. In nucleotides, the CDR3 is TGTGCCAGCAGTCCCCCTAGGACTGGAAACACCATATATTTT.